Each of the 14 T cell receptor beta chains below was sequenced from the same sample in a study of T cell responses to AZD1222 COVID-19 vaccine. Some clones are missing from TCRdb's copy, which holds only in-frame ones; the method was immunoSEQ multiplex PCR. This sample has tens of thousands of clones, with around 90% found just once. Sequenced here: peripheral blood, sampled on day 0 of AZD1222 vaccination. The receptors were sampled from an adult in good health.

V is TRBV6-2 or TRBV6-3 and J is TRBJ2-7, with 7 bases that match TRBD2. The CDR3 sequence is 16 residues long. The V segment lost 0 bases and the J segment 2 bases; nucleotides outside the gene matches: 7. CDR1 MNHEY and CDR2 SVGEGT come from the germline V gene. CDR3 nucleotide sequence: TGTGCCAGCAGTTACTCGCCGGGGGGTATTCCCTACGAGCAGTACTTC. The encoded protein is CASSYSPGGIPYEQYF.

V and J are TRBV6-4 and TRBJ1-2; TRBD1 might be the D (5 bases). In germline, CDR1 is MRHNA, CDR2 SNTAGT. Deletions cut 6 bases from V and 0 bases from J, with 14 bases between. The CDR3 is 15 residues long. The DNA for the CDR3 is TGTGCCAGCAGCTTTGACAGAGATGCTAACTATGGCTACACCTTC. It codes for CASSFDRDANYGYTF.

The V gene is TRBV6-6, the J gene TRBJ1-2, with 7 nucleotides matching TRBD1. Germline V lookup: CDR1 MNHNY, CDR2 SVGAGI (reference sequence). This CDR3 is built from 17 residues. V was clipped by 5 bases and J by 5 bases; unmatched bases: 17. This CDR3 is CASSQQGSTFGGYGYTF. The CDR3 coding sequence is TGTGCCAGCAGTCAACAGGGGTCCACTTTTGGTGGATATGGCTACACCTTC.

The chain uses TRBV7-9 and TRBJ2-5; D is tentatively TRBD1 or TRBD2 (5 bases each). The V end was cut by 1 base, the J end by 5 bases, with 14 bases between. CDR1 and CDR2 from the germline V gene are SEHNR and FQNEAQ (reference sequence). The CDR3 covers 15 residues. This CDR3 reads CASSLGGVTRETQYF. CDR3 DNA: TGTGCCAGCAGCTTAGGAGGGGTCACCAGGGAGACCCAGTACTTC.

Turning to this clone: The junction departs from germline at one end; a sequencing error may be responsible. The same CDR3 can be traced to other DNA sequences in this sample. The chain employs TRBV18 and TRBJ1-5; D is perhaps TRBD1 (5 bases). Germline CDR1 reads KGHSH; CDR2 reads LQKENI. This CDR3 has 15 amino acids. The DNA of the CDR3 is TGTGCCAGCTCACCTTCGGGTCAGGGCAATCAGCCCCAACATTTT. This encodes CASSPSGQGNQPQHF.

This rearrangement joins TRBV10-3 to TRBJ1-5; D is possibly TRBD1 (5 bases). CDR1 is ENHRY and CDR2 is SYGVKD in the germline V gene. The CDR3 spans 12 residues. V was pared by 3 bases and J by 8 bases, with 8 bases between. The CDR3 spells CAISDGGEPQHF. In DNA form, the CDR3 reads TGTGCCATCAGTGATGGGGGGGAGCCCCAGCATTTT.

The V and J genes are TRBV7-9 and TRBJ1-2; 7 nucleotides align to TRBD1. The germline CDR1 and CDR2 sequences are SEHNR and FQNEAQ (reference sequence). The V and J ends lost 1 base and 7 bases, in that order; junction bases with no gene match: 6. The CDR3 contains 14 residues. This CDR3 reads CASSLGQGLGGYTF. The CDR3 nucleotides are TGTGCCAGCAGCTTAGGACAGGGATTAGGTGGCTACACCTTC.

This chain uses TRBV9 with TRBJ2-7; D is unclear. Germline V gives CDR1 SGDLS, CDR2 YYNGEE. This CDR3 contains 14 residues. Trimming took off 6 bases at V and 3 bases at J, with 16 bases between the two ends. The CDR3 region is CASTRVADGYEQYF. CDR3 nucleotide sequence: TGTGCCAGCACCCGGGTGGCAGATGGCTACGAGCAGTACTTC.

This clone was found once. The rearrangement links TRBV7-2 to TRBJ1-5; perhaps TRBD1 as D (5 bases). V gave up 3 bases and J gave up 2 bases, with 8 bases separating them. Germline assignment: CDR1 SGHTA and CDR2 FQGNSA. The CDR3 sequence is 14 residues long. The CDR3 reads CASSFKGGNQPQHF. The CDR3 nucleotides are TGTGCCAGCAGCTTTAAAGGGGGCAATCAGCCCCAGCATTTT. The whole variable domain, remainder taken from reference TRBV7-2 and TRBJ1-5, is GAGVSQSPSNKVTEKGKDVELRCDPISGHTALYWYRQSLGQGLEFLIYFQGNSAPDKSGLPSDRFSAERTGGSVSTLTIQRTQQEDSAVYLCASSFKGGNQPQHFGDGTRLSIL.

The rearrangement links TRBV6-5 to TRBJ2-2; D is ambiguous. The V gene's germline CDR1 is MNHEY and CDR2 SVGAGI. The CDR3 sequence is 15 residues long. V was pared by 5 bases and J by 4 bases, with 14 bases between. This CDR3 is CASSPQFVSTGELFF. CDR3 bases: TGTGCCAGCAGTCCCCAATTTGTGAGCACCGGGGAGCTGTTTTTT.

This chain joins TRBV18 and TRBJ1-5; D not certain. CDR1 is KGHSH, CDR2 LQKENI, per germline. This CDR3 is built from 13 residues. V was trimmed by 6 bases and J by 0 bases, leaving 6 bases between them. The CDR3 sequence: CASSRDSNQPQHF. The CDR3, as DNA: TGTGCCAGCTCCCGAGATAGCAATCAGCCCCAGCATTTT.

The chain is built from TRBV5-4 and TRBJ2-3; D is unclear. V was pared by 1 base and J by 1 base, with 4 bases between. The CDR3 loop spans 13 amino acids. Germline assignment: CDR1 SGHNT and CDR2 YYREEE (reference sequence). In DNA form, the CDR3 reads TGTGCCAGCAGCTTGTACGGCACAGATACGCAGTATTTT. Protein sequence: CASSLYGTDTQYF.

The J gene is TRBJ2-3, the V gene TRBV3-1 (or the pseudogene TRBV3-2), with D perhaps matching TRBD2 (6 bases). V was shortened by 4 bases and J by 5 bases, with 19 bases between the two germline ends. Germline values: CDR1 LGHDT, CDR2 YNNKEL (reference sequence). The length of the CDR3 is 16 residues. CDR3 nucleotide sequence: TGTGCCAGCAGCCCGACTAGTGGTGGTGGGGTAGATACGCAGTATTTT. Its translation is CASSPTSGGGVDTQYF.

The gene calls are TRBV6-5 and TRBJ2-7; 7 bases align to TRBD1. J lost 3 bases, V lost 5 bases, and 7 bases had no gene match. The CDR3 totals 14 residues. The germline CDR1 and CDR2 sequences are MNHEY and SVGAGI. The CDR3, as DNA: TGTGCCAGCAGTACCGGGACAGAATACTACGAGCAGTACTTC. Its translation is CASSTGTEYYEQYF.